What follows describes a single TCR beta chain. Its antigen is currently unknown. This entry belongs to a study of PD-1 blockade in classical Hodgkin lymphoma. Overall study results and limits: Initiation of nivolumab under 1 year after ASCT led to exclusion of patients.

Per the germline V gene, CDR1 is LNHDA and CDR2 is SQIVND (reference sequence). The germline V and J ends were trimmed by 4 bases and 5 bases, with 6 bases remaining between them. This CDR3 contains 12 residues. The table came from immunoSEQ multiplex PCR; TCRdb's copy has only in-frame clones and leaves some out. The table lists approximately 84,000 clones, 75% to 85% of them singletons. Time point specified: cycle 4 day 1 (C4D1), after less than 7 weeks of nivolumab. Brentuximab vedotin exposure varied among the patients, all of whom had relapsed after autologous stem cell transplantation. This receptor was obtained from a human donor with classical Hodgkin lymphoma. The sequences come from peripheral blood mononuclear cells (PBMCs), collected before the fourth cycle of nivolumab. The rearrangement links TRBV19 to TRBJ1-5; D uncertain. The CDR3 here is CASSRRDQPQHF. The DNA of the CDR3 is TGTGCCAGTAGTAGGAGGGATCAGCCCCAGCATTTT.